These 22 T cell receptor beta chains came from one sample sequenced in a study of T cell repertoires in cytomegalovirus infection. TCRdb itself ran the reads through MiXCR, one entry per CDR3 protein. The sample contains around 740,000 distinct CDR3 sequences, roughly a third of which appear only once. Sequenced input: PBMCs. The source of these receptors is a human donor in good health (CMV status not recorded). Some clones in this sample may be carry-over from other donors' samples.

The CDR3 DNA sequence: TGTGCCAGCAGCCAAAAGATCAGCGGGCCCCACGAGCAGTACTTC. This translates into CASSQKISGPHEQYF. V and J are TRBV4-2 and TRBJ2-7, with D possibly matching TRBD2 (6 bases). Looked up from germline, CDR1 is LGHNA and CDR2 is YNFKEQ. The CDR3 length is 15 residues. V lost 2 bases and J lost 5, with 16 bases in between.

A note on this clonotype: A read error may account for a junction end that differs from germline. V usage is TRBV4-1 and J usage is TRBJ1-4, with 7 nucleotides matching TRBD1. Germline CDR1 and CDR2: MGHRA and YSYEKL. This CDR3 is built from 17 residues. In DNA form, the CDR3 reads TGCGCCAGCAGCCAAGAAAGTCGACAGGGTCCCTCTGAAAAACTGTTTTGG. Residues: CASSQESRQGPSEKLFW.

The chain has TRBV6-4 and TRBJ1-6; 8 nucleotides match TRBD1. Trimming took 8 bases from V and 8 from J; bases not matched to a gene: 5. The CDR3 is 13 residues long. The germline CDR1 and CDR2 sequences are MRHNA and SNTAGT. This CDR3 is CASGGQADSPLHF. CDR3 DNA sequence: TGTGCCAGCGGGGGACAGGCGGATTCACCCCTCCACTTT.

V and J are TRBV12-3 or TRBV12-4 and TRBJ1-6, with a tentative D call TRBD1 (5 bases). The CDR3 covers 15 residues. V was pared by 6 bases and J by 8 bases, with 17 bases between. The CDR3 loop is CASSPPGRLDSPLHF. DNA of the CDR3: TGTGCCAGCAGCCCCCCGGGGCGTCTGGATTCACCCCTCCACTTT.

The chain carries TRBV24-1 and TRBJ2-3; tentative D call: TRBD2 (6 bases). V was cut by 4 bases and J by 2 bases, with 18 bases left in between. Germline CDR1 and CDR2: KGHDR and SFDVKD. There are 17 residues in the CDR3. The CDR3 sequence is CATSDPSSVGYTDTQYF. For the CDR3, the DNA is TGTGCCACCAGTGACCCCTCTAGCGTGGGATACACAGATACGCAGTATTTT.

This clonotype was detected only a few times. This chain connects TRBV28 to TRBJ1-5, with 7 bases aligning to TRBD1. The CDR3 sequence is 14 residues long. With 6 bases clipped from V and 4 bases from J, the junction kept 6 bases outside the gene matches. Germline V gene sequence: CDR1 MDHEN, CDR2 SYDVKM. For the CDR3, the DNA is TGTGCCAGCAGGCATAGGACAGGTAATCAGCCCCAGCATTTT. The encoded protein is CASRHRTGNQPQHF.

This clonotype came up many times. The chain links TRBV7-8 to TRBJ1-1; a weak D match, TRBD1 (5 bases). CDR3 length: 19 residues. V was shortened by 4 bases and J by 4 bases, with 28 bases between the two germline ends. The V gene's germline CDR1 is SGHVS and CDR2 FQNEAQ. CDR3 region: CASSSQRPALLRGGTEAFF. The CDR3 nucleotides are TGTGCCAGCAGCTCCCAACGGCCGGCCCTTCTACGGGGGGGCACTGAAGCTTTCTTT.

The chain employs TRBV6-1 and TRBJ2-1; 8 nucleotides line up with TRBD1. J was trimmed by 5 bases and V by 6 bases; bases with no gene match: 6. Germline V gene lookup returns CDR1 MNHNS and CDR2 SASEGT. CDR3 length: 14 amino acids. CDR3 nucleotide sequence: TGTGCCAGCAGCACCGGGACAGGTAACAATGAGCAGTTCTTC. This encodes CASSTGTGNNEQFF.

The chain has TRBV7-9 and TRBJ1-1; D might be TRBD1 (6 bases). Germline CDR1 SEHNR, CDR2 FQNEAQ (reference sequence). This CDR3 region has 17 residues. V lost 4 bases and J lost 0, with 18 bases in between. The CDR3 sequence is CASSSGRGRMMNTEAFF. As DNA, the CDR3 is TGTGCCAGCAGCTCCGGCAGGGGAAGAATGATGAACACTGAAGCTTTCTTT.

This clonotype was observed a few times. V gene TRBV7-6 combines with J gene TRBJ2-1, with 13 bases identical to TRBD2. This CDR3 has 19 residues. Looked up from germline, CDR1 is SGHVS and CDR2 is FNYEAQ. The V and J ends lost 0 bases and 4 bases, in that order; junction bases with no gene match: 9. CDR3 region: CASSLASQGLAGRYNEQFF. The CDR3 DNA reads TGTGCCAGCAGCTTAGCAAGTCAGGGACTAGCGGGGAGATACAATGAGCAGTTCTTC.

CDR3 sequence: CASSHPLGRNTEAFF. CDR3 DNA: TGCGCCAGCAGCCATCCACTTGGGCGGAACACTGAAGCTTTCTTT. The chain recombines TRBV4-1 with TRBJ1-1; D is unresolved. Germline V gene lookup returns CDR1 MGHRA and CDR2 YSYEKL. V lost 3 bases to trimming and J lost 1 base, with 12 bases between them. The CDR3 length is 15 residues.

Turning to this clonotype: An end of the junction does not agree with germline; a read error may underlie this. The chain is built from TRBV4-1 and TRBJ2-2; D remains ambiguous. This CDR3 region has 14 residues. Germline values: CDR1 MGHRA, CDR2 YSYEKL. CDR3 residues: CASRQVPVNGELFF. CDR3 sequence (DNA): TGCGCCAGCAGACAAGTGCCAGTCAACGGGGAGCTGTTTTTT.

The rearrangement joins TRBV14 to TRBJ2-3; D might be TRBD2 (6 bases). V lost 5 bases and J 4 bases, leaving 16 bases between the germline ends. The germline V gene encodes CDR1 SGHDN and CDR2 FVKESK. CDR3 length: 15 residues. CDR3 in amino acids: CASSVGSLTPDTQYF. Written as DNA, the CDR3 is TGTGCCAGCAGCGTCGGGAGCCTCACGCCAGATACGCAGTATTTT.

This clonotype was detected ten times or more. The V and J genes are TRBV7-2 and TRBJ1-3; D unresolved. The V end lost 1 base, the J end lost 0 bases, and 10 bases lay between the germline ends. Per germline, CDR1 SGHTA and CDR2 FQGNSA. CDR3 length equals 16 residues. This CDR3 reads CASSLGVSSSGNTIYF. The CDR3 region has the DNA TGTGCCAGCAGCTTAGGAGTATCGAGCTCTGGAAACACCATATATTTT.

This clonotype came up once. The chain is built from TRBV24-1 and TRBJ2-2; TRBD1 might be the D (6 bases). The CDR3 runs to 16 residues. Between the trimmed V and J ends, which lost 5 bases and 0 bases, there was a span of 12 bases. Germline V CDR1 and CDR2: KGHDR, SFDVKD. CDR3: CATSAIDRTNTGELFF. The CDR3 DNA sequence: TGTGCCACCAGTGCGATTGACAGGACGAACACCGGGGAGCTGTTTTTT.

The rearrangement joins TRBV5-1 to TRBJ2-1; 7 nucleotides match TRBD1. Germline CDR1 and CDR2: SGHRS and YFSETQ. CDR3 length: 15 amino acids. Losses at the gene ends were 4 bases for V and 6 bases for J; bases not matched to a gene: 10. CDR3 amino acids: CASSQATTGFNEQFF. In DNA, the CDR3 is TGCGCCAGCAGCCAAGCGACGACAGGGTTCAATGAGCAGTTCTTC. The full variable domain, with the rest looked up from reference TRBV5-1 and TRBJ2-1, is KAGVTQTPRYLIKTRGQQVTLSCSPISGHRSVSWYQQTPGQGLQFLFEYFSETQRNKGNFPGRFSGRQFSNSRSEMNVSTLELGDSALYLCASSQATTGFNEQFFGPGTRLTVL.

This clonotype was found a few times. This chain joins TRBV28 and TRBJ1-1; D uncertain. This CDR3 comprises 14 residues. V lost 5 bases and J lost 1, with 11 bases in between. Germline V gene sequence: CDR1 MDHEN, CDR2 SYDVKM. For the CDR3, the DNA is TGTGCCAGCAGTCCGGGCCTATCGAACACTGAAGCTTTCTTT. It yields the protein CASSPGLSNTEAFF.

The chain links TRBV10-2 to TRBJ1-1; the D is unclear. The CDR3 has 12 residues. CDR1 and CDR2 from the germline V gene are WSHSY and SAAADI. V lost 3 bases and J 8 bases, leaving 10 bases between the germline ends. The CDR3 region is CASSDLGREAFF. The CDR3 DNA follows: TGCGCCAGCAGTGATTTGGGCAGAGAAGCTTTCTTT.

This rearrangement joins TRBV5-1 to TRBJ2-3; 8 nucleotides agree with TRBD1. The CDR3 length is 13 residues. Per germline, CDR1 SGHRS and CDR2 YFSETQ. V shed 5 bases, J shed 5 bases, and the junction held 4 bases outside the gene matches. CDR3: CASRAGTGDTQYF. Written as DNA, the CDR3 is TGCGCCAGCAGGGCGGGGACAGGAGATACGCAGTATTTT.

This clonotype was found a few times. The CDR3 DNA follows: TGTGCCTGGAGTCCACAATTGAGAGGCGGGGAGCTGTTTTTT. It encodes CAWSPQLRGGELFF. The J gene is TRBJ2-2, the V gene TRBV30; D ambiguous. Trimming pared 2 bases from V and 7 bases from J, leaving 14 bases between. This CDR3 spans 14 amino acids. From germline, CDR1 is GTSNPN and CDR2 SVGIG (reference sequence).

The V gene is TRBV29-1, the J gene TRBJ2-2; 8 nucleotides match TRBD2. From germline, CDR1 is SQVTM and CDR2 ANQGSEA. V shed 3 bases, J shed 7 bases, and the junction held 10 bases outside the gene matches. The CDR3 spans 15 residues. CDR3 bases: TGCAGCGTTGAGGCGAGCGGGAGCCGGAACGGGGAGCTGTTTTTT. Amino acids: CSVEASGSRNGELFF.

Comment on this clonotype: This may be a read error, as it is one base from a much larger clone. This chain uses TRBV2 with TRBJ1-3; D is unclear. CDR3 size: 13 residues. CDR1 and CDR2 from the germline V gene are SNHLY and FYNNEI. Trimming took off 6 bases at V and 0 bases at J, with 6 bases between the two ends. The CDR3, as DNA: TGTGCCAGCAGCGGGATCTCTGGAAACACCATATATTTT. Translating gives CASSGISGNTIYF.